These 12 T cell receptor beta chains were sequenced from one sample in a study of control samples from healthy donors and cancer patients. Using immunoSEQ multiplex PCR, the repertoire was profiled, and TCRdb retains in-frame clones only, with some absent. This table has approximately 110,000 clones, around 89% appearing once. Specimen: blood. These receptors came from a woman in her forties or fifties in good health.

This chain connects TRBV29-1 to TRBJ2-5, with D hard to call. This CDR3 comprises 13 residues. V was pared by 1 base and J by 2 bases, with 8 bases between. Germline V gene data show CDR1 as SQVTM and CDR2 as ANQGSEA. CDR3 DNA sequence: TGCAGCGTTGAAGGCAGAATACAAGAGACCCAGTACTTC. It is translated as CSVEGRIQETQYF.

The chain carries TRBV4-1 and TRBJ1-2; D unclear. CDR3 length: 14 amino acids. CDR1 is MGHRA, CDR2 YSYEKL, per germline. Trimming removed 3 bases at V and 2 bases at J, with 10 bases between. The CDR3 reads CASSHWQTNYGYTF. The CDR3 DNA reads TGCGCCAGCAGCCACTGGCAAACGAACTATGGCTACACCTTC.

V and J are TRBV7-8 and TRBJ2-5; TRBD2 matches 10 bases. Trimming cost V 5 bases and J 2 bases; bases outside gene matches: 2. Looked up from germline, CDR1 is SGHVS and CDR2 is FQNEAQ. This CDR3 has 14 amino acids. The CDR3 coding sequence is TGTGCCAGCAGCCTTAGCGGGGGGCAAGAGACCCAGTACTTC. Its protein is CASSLSGGQETQYF. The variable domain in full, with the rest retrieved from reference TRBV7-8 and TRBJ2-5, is GAGVSQSPRYKVAKRGQDVALRCDPISGHVSLFWYQQALGQGPEFLTYFQNEAQLDKSGLPSDRFFAERPEGSVSTLKIQRTQQEDSAVYLCASSLSGGQETQYFGPGTRLLVL.

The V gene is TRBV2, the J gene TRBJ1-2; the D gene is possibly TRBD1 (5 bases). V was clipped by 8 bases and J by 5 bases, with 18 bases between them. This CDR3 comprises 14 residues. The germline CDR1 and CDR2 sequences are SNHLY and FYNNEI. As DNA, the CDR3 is TGTGCCAGCGCAGATACAGGAGCGGCTTATGGCTACACCTTC. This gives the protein CASADTGAAYGYTF.

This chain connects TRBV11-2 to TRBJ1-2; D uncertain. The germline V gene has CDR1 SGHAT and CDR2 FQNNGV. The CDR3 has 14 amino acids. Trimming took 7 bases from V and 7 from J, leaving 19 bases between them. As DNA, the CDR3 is TGTGCCAGCACCTCAACCCCCCGTAGTCCTGGCTACACCTTC. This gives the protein CASTSTPRSPGYTF.

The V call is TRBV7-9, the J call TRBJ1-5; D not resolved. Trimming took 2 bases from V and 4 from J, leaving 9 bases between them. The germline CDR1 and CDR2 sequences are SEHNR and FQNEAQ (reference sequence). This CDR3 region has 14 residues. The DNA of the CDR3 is TGTGCCAGCAGCTTAAAGGGATCGAATCAGCCCCAGCATTTT. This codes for CASSLKGSNQPQHF.

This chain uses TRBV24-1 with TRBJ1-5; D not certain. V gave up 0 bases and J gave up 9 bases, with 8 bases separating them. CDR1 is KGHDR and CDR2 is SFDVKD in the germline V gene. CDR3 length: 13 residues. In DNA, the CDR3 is TGTGCCACCAGTGATTTGCATGGGTTGCCCCAGCATTTT. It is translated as CATSDLHGLPQHF.

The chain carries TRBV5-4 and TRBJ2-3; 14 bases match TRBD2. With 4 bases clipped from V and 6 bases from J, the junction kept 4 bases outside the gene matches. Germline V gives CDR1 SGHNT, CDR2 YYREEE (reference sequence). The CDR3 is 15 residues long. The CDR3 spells CASSPRLAGGDTQYF. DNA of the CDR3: TGTGCCAGCAGCCCGCGACTAGCGGGAGGGGATACGCAGTATTTT. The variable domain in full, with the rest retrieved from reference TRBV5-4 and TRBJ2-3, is ETGVTQSPTHLIKTRGQQVTLRCSSQSGHNTVSWYQQALGQGPQFIFQYYREEENGRGNFPPRFSGLQFPNYSSELNVNALELDDSALYLCASSPRLAGGDTQYFGPGTRLTVL.

This chain's CDR3 is CASSLDRGNTEAFF. The CDR3 DNA reads TGTGCCAGCAGTCTTGACAGGGGAAACACTGAAGCTTTCTTT. The J gene is TRBJ1-1, the V gene TRBV6-5; the match to TRBD1 covers 8 bases. Trimming at V came to 5 bases and at J to 2 bases, leaving 4 bases not matched to a gene. Germline CDR1 and CDR2: MNHEY and SVGAGI. This CDR3 has 14 residues.

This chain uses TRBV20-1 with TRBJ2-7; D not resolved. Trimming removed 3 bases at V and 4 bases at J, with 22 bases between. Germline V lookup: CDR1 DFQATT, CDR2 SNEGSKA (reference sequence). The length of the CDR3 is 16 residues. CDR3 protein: CSASLSKWPQNYEQYF. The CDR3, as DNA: TGCAGTGCTAGTCTCTCAAAATGGCCCCAGAATTACGAGCAGTACTTC.

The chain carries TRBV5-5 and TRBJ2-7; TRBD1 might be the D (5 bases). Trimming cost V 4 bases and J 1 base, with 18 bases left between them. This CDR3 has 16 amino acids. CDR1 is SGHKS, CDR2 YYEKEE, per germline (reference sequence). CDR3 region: CASSLGLPRDSYEQYV. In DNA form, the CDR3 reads TGTGCCAGCAGCCTTGGGCTACCCAGGGATTCCTACGAGCAGTACGTC.

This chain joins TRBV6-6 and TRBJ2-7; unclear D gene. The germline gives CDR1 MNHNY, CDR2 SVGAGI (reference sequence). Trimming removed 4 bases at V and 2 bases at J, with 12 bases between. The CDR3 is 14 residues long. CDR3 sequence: CASSSGRVAYEQYF. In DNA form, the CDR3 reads TGTGCCAGCAGTTCCGGACGGGTGGCCTACGAGCAGTACTTC.